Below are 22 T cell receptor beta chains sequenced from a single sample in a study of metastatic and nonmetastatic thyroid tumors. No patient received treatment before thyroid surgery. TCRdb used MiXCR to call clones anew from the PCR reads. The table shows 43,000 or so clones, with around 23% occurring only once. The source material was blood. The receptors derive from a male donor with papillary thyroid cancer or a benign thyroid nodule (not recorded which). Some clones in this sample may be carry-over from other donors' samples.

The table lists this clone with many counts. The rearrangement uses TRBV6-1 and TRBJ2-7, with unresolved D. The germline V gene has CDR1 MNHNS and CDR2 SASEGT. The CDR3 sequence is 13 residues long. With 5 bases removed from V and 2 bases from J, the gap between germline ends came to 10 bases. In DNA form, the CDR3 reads TGTGCCAGCAGTTCGGCTGCTACCTACGAGCAGTACTTC. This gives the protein CASSSAATYEQYF.

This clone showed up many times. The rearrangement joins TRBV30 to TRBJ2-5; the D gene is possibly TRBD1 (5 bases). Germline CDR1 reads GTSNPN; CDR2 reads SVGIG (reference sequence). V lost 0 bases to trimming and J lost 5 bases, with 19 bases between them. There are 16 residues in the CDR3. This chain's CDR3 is CAWSVIVVAGKETQYF. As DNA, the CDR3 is TGTGCCTGGAGTGTAATCGTTGTGGCAGGGAAGGAGACCCAGTACTTC.

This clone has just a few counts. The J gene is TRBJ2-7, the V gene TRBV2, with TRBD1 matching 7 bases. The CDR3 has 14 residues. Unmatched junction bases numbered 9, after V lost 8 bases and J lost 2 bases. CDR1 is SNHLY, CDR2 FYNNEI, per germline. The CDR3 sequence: CASLYRGGAYEQYF. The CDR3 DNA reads TGTGCCAGCCTCTACAGGGGTGGGGCCTACGAGCAGTACTTC.

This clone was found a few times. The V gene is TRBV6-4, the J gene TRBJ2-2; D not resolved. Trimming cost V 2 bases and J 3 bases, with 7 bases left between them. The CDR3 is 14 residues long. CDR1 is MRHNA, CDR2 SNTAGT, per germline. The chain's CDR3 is CASSDRADTGELFF. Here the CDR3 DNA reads TGTGCCAGCAGTGACCGGGCGGACACCGGGGAGCTGTTTTTT.

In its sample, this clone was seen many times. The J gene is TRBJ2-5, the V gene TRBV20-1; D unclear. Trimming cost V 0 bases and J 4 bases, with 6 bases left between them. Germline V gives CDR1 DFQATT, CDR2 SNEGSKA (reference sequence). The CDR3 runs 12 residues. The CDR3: CSARELGETQYF. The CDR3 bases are TGCAGTGCTAGAGAGTTGGGAGAGACCCAGTACTTC.

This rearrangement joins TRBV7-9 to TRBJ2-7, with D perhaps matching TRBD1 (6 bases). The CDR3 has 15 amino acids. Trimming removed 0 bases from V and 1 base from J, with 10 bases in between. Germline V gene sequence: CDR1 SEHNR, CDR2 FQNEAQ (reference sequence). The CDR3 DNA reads TGTGCCAGCAGCTTAGCGGACAGCCTTTCCTACGAGCAGTACTTC. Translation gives CASSLADSLSYEQYF.

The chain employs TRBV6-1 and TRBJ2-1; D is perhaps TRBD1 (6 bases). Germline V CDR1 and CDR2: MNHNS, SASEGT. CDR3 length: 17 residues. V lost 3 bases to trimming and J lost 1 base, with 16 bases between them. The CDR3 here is CASSDVSWGQSYNEQFF. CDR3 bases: TGTGCCAGCAGTGACGTTAGTTGGGGGCAGTCCTACAATGAGCAGTTCTTC.

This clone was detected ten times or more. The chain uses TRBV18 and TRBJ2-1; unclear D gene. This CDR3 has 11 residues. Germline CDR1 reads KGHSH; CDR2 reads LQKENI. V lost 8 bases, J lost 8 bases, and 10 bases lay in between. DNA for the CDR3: TGTGCCAGCCGTACCGAGGATGAGCAGTTCTTC. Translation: CASRTEDEQFF.

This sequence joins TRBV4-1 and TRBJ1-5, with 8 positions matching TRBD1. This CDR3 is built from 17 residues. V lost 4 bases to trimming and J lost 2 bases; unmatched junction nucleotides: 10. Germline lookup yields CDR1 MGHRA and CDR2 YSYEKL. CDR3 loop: CASSRGDRSAGNQPQHF. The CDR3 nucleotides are TGCGCCAGCAGCCGAGGGGACAGGTCGGCGGGCAATCAGCCCCAGCATTTT.

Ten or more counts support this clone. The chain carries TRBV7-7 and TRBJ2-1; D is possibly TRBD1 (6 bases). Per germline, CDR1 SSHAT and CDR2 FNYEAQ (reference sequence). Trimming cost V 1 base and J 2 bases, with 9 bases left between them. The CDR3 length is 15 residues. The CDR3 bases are TGTGCCAGCAGCTTAGACAGGGCAGCCTACAATGAGCAGTTCTTC. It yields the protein CASSLDRAAYNEQFF.

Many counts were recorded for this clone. The CDR3 DNA sequence: TGTGCCAGCAGCCAAGAACAGGGTATTAAGCAGTACTTC. Protein product: CASSQEQGIKQYF. The V call is TRBV3-1, the J call TRBJ2-7; D may be TRBD1 (6 bases). Germline V gives CDR1 LGHDT, CDR2 YNNKEL (reference sequence). The CDR3 covers 13 residues. The ends were cut back, 0 bases at V and 8 bases at J, with 11 bases in the middle.

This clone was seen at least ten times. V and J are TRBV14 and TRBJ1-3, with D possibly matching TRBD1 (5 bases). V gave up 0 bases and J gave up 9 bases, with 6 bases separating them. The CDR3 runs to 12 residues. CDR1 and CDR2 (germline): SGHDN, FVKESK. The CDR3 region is CASSQEGATIYF. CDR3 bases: TGTGCCAGCAGCCAAGAAGGGGCCACCATATATTTT.

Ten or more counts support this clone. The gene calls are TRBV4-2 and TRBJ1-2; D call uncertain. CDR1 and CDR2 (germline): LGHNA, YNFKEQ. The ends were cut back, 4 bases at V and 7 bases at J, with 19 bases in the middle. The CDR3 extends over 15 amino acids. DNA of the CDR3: TGTGCCAGCAGCCTAGAGGAAACGGAAAAGATTGGCTACACCTTC. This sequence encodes CASSLEETEKIGYTF.

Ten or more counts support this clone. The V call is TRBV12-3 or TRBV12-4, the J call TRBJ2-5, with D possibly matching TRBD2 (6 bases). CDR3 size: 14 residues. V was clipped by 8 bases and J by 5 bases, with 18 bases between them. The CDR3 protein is CASGPGGTLETQYF. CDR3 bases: TGTGCCAGCGGGCCAGGCGGGACCCTTGAGACCCAGTACTTC.

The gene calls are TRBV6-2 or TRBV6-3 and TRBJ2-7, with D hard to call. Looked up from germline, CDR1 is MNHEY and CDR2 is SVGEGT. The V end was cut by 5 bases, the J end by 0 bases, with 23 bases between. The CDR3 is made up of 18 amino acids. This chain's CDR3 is CASSPRWAGPATSYEQYF. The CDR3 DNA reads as TGTGCCAGCAGTCCCCGGTGGGCCGGGCCGGCGACCTCCTACGAGCAGTACTTC.

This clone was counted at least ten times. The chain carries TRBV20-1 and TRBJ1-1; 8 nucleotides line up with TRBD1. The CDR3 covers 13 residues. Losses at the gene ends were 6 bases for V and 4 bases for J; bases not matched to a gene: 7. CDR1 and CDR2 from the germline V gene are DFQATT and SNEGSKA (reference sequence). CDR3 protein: CSAPTGASTEAFF. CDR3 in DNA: TGCAGTGCGCCGACAGGGGCAAGCACTGAAGCTTTCTTT.

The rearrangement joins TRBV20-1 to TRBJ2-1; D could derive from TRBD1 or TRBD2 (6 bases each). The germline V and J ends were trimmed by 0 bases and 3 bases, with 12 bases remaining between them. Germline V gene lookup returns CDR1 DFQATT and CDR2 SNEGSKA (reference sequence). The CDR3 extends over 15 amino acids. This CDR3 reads CSARDRGRVYNEQFF. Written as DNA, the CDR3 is TGCAGTGCTAGAGATCGGGGGCGGGTCTACAATGAGCAGTTCTTC.

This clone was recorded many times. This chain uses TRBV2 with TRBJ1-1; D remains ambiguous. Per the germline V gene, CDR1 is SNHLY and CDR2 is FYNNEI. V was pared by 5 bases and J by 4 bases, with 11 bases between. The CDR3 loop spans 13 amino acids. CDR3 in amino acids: CASSIDGVTEAFF. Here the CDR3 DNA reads TGTGCCAGCAGTATCGATGGTGTCACTGAAGCTTTCTTT. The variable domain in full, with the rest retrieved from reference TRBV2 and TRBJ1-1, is EPEVTQTPSHQVTQMGQEVILRCVPISNHLYFYWYRQILGQKVEFLVSFYNNEISEKSEIFDDQFSVERPDGSNFTLKIRSTKLEDSAMYFCASSIDGVTEAFFGQGTRLTVV.

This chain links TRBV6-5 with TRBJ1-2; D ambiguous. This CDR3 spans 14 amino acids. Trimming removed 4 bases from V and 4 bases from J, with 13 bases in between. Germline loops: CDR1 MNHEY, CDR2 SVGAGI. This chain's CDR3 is CASSSASSAYGYTF. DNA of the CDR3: TGTGCCAGCAGTTCCGCTTCCTCTGCCTATGGCTACACCTTC.

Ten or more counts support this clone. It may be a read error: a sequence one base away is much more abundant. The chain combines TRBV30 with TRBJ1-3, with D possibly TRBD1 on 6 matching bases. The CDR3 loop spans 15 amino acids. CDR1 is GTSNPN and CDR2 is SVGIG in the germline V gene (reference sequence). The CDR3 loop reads CAWSSDRSTGDTIYF. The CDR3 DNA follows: TGTGCCTGGAGTTCCGACAGGAGCACTGGAGACACCATATATTTT.

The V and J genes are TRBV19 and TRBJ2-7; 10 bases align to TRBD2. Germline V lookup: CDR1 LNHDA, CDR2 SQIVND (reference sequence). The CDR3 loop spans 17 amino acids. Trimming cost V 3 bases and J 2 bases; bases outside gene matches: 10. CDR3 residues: CASSISASGSHAYEQYF. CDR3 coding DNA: TGTGCCAGTAGTATTTCGGCTAGCGGGAGTCATGCCTACGAGCAGTACTTC.

The CDR3 coding sequence is TGTGCCAGCAGCCCGAACGACAGTGGTGGAAAGCAGTTCTTC. Translating it yields CASSPNDSGGKQFF. This chain links TRBV9 with TRBJ2-1; weak D call: TRBD1 (5 bases). Deletions cut 4 bases from V and 11 bases from J, with 19 bases between. From germline, CDR1 is SGDLS and CDR2 YYNGEE. This CDR3 contains 14 residues.